This TCR beta chain was sequenced during a study of blood T cell repertoires in COVID-19. Study-level information: There were acute and convalescent COVID-19 samples, and they came from the United States, Italy and Spain. Sources were T cells, B-cell-depleted T cells, or PBMCs; the material itself was cDNA or gDNA.

The CDR3 contains 13 residues. V lost 6 bases to trimming and J lost 6 bases; unmatched junction nucleotides: 7. Followed longitudinally, the Seattle patients had been enrolled during active infection. In the source study's methods: Cell counts per sample came from amplifying reference gene primers. Assay used: immunoSEQ multiplex PCR; TCRdb lists only in-frame clones, some missing. The V and J calls and clone size come from that table; D and trimming were worked out from the DNA. This table holds roughly 130,000 clones, roughly 90% found once. Sequencing input: peripheral blood. This TCR was sampled from a man aged 60-69 years with COVID-19, enrolled during active disease. The chain joins TRBV12-3 or TRBV12-4 to TRBJ2-7; TRBD2 matches 8 bases. The CDR3 reads CASSYGLAGEQYF. The CDR3 DNA follows: TGTGCCAGCAGCTACGGACTAGCAGGCGAGCAGTACTTC.